The TCR beta chain under discussion was sequenced for a study of control samples from healthy donors and cancer patients. Looked up from germline, CDR1 is SNHLY and CDR2 is FYNNEI. The CDR3 length is 14 residues. Clones were sequenced by immunoSEQ multiplex PCR, and TCRdb holds only the in-frame ones, with some missing. The sample consists of 160,000 or so clones, roughly 92% of them appearing once. For this clone: An end of the junction differs from the germline gene, which may be a read error.

The TCR sequence derives from a woman aged 25-40 years in good health. The sequenced sample consisted of blood. This chain connects TRBV2 to TRBJ2-2; D is perhaps TRBD1 or TRBD2 (6 bases each). CDR3 in DNA: TGTGCGAGCAAGGGGGGAGTAGGCACCGGGGAGCTGTTTTTT. This codes for CASKGGVGTGELFF.